This section outlines one T cell receptor (beta chain) sequence together with its context. The germline V gene has CDR1 KGHSH and CDR2 LQKENI. The CDR3 has 21 amino acids. The germline V and J ends were trimmed by 3 bases and 0 bases, with 30 bases remaining between them. This specimen comes from a study of identical twins. TCRdb fed the 5' RACE reads into MiXCR, producing one record per CDR3 protein. The top ten hold about an eighth of the sample, which has hundreds of thousands of distinct CDR3 sequences, 15% to 20% seen once. Separately, the same data were catalogued under a study of T cells expressing NK-cell markers. From that study: Each of several donors carried dominant NKG2C+ clonotypes accounting for about 1.0-7.5% of CD8+ T cells.

Sequencing used PBMCs. V and J are TRBV18 and TRBJ2-7; TRBD2 is a possible D gene (6 bases). This sequence originates from a woman younger than 35 in good health. The CDR3 loop reads CASSPTFGGTGGRTISYEQYF. The CDR3 nucleotides read TGTGCCAGCTCACCCACTTTTGGCGGAACCGGAGGGAGGACCATCTCCTACGAGCAGTACTTC.